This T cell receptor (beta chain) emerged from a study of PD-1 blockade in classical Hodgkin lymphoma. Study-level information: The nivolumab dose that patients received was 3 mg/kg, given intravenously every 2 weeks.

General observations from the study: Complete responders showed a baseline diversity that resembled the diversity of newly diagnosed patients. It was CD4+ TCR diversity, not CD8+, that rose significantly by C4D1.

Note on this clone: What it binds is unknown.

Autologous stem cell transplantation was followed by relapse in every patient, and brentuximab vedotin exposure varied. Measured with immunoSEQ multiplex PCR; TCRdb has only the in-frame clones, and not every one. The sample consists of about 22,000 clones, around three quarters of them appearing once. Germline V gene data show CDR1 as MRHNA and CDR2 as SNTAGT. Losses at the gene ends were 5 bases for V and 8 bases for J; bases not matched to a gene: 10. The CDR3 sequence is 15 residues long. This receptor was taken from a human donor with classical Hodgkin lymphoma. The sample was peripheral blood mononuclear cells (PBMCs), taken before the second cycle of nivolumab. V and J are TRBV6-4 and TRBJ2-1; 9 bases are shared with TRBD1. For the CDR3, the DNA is TGTGCCAGCAGTCTTGGGACAGGGAGTTCGTATGAGCAGTTCTTC. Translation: CASSLGTGSSYEQFF.